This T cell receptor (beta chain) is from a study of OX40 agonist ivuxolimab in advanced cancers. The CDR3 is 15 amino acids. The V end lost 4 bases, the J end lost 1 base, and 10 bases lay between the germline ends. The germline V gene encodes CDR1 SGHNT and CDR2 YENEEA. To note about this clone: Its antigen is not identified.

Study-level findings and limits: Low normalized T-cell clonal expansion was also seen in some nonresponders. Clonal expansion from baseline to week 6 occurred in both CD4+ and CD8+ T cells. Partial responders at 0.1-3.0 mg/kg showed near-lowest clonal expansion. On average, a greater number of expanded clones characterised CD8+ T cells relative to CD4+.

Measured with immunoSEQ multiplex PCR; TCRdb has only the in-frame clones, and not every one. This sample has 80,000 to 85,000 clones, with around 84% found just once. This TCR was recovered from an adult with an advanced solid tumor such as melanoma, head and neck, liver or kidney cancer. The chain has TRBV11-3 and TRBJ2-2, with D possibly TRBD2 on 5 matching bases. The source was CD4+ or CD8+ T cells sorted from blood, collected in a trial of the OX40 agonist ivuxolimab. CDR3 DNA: TGTGCCAGCAGCTCGTACCGGGAGAACACCGGGGAGCTGTTTTTT. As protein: CASSSYRENTGELFF.